This is a list of T cell receptor beta chains from one sample in a study of T cells in Graves' hyperthyroidism and ophthalmopathy. TCRdb analysed the multiplex PCR reads with MiXCR anew, one entry per CDR3 protein. The repertoire holds hundreds of thousands of distinct CDR3 sequences, with over 11% as singletons. The sequencing input was blood. The receptors stem from a woman aged 30 to 39 with Graves' hyperthyroidism that later progressed to Graves' ophthalmopathy. The CDR3 runs from the conserved cysteine through the conserved F or W. A D gene is named only where the DNA matches it firmly. Size is stated for part of the rows, as once, few or many counts, or as a class when the clone is expanded.

j_call	d_call	v_call	clone_size	cdr3_nt	cdr3_aa
TRBJ1-2	-	TRBV30	many	TGTGCTGGGCCAACACCGACTAACTATGGCTACACCTTC	CAGPTPTNYGYTF
TRBJ1-1	TRBD1	TRBV6-2/TRBV6-3	many	TGTGCCAGCAGTCGACAGGGGGCGAGGCCGGAGGGGATGAACACTGAAGCTTTCTTT	CASSRQGARPEGMNTEAFF
TRBJ2-1	TRBD2	TRBV20-1	many	TGCAGTGCTAGGGGTAGCGGGAGAGGGAATGAGCAGTTCTTC	CSARGSGRGNEQFF
TRBJ2-7	TRBD2	TRBV6-2/TRBV6-3	-	TGTGCCAGCAGTTACCGCGGGAGTGGGTACGAGCAGTACTTC	CASSYRGSGYEQYF
TRBJ1-5	-	TRBV19	few	TGTGCCAGTAGTTGGCAGGGAAATCAGCCCCAGCATTTT	CASSWQGNQPQHF
TRBJ2-5	TRBD2	TRBV5-5	-	TGTGCCAGCATCGGACTAGCGGGAGGTGGCGAGACCCAGTACTTC	CASIGLAGGGETQYF
TRBJ2-5	TRBD1	TRBV12-3/TRBV12-4	many	TGTGCCAGCAAACCTGGACAGGGTAGGCAAGAGACCCAGTACTTC	CASKPGQGRQETQYF
TRBJ1-1	TRBD1	TRBV14	few	TGTGCCAGCAGCCGAGGACAGGGCTCTGAAGCTTTCTTT	CASSRGQGSEAFF
TRBJ2-3	-	TRBV20-1	many	TGCAGTGCTCCGGACTACCCTTACACAGATACGCAGTATTTT	CSAPDYPYTDTQYF
TRBJ2-3	-	TRBV6-1	-	TGTGCCAGCAGTGATTGGGCGGATACGCAGTATTTT	CASSDWADTQYF
TRBJ2-3	TRBD2	TRBV5-8	few	TGTGCCAGCAGCTGGGACGGGAGGGCCCCAGATACGCAGTATTTT	CASSWDGRAPDTQYF
TRBJ2-3	-	TRBV7-9	-	TGTGCCAGCAGCCCGACTACGGGGGGCACAGATATGCAGTATTTT	CASSPTTGGTDMQYF
TRBJ2-7	TRBD2	TRBV20-1	many	TGCAGTGCTAGGGGCGGACTAGCGGAACTCTACGAGCAGTACTTC	CSARGGLAELYEQYF
TRBJ2-1	TRBD1	TRBV12-3/TRBV12-4	-	TGTGCCAGCAGTCCGGACAGGGGATACAGCTCCTACAATGAGCAGTTCTTC	CASSPDRGYSSYNEQFF
TRBJ2-1	TRBD2	TRBV9	once	TGTGCCAGCAGTTATAGCGGGAGCCTCAACAATGAGCAGTTCTTC	CASSYSGSLNNEQFF
TRBJ2-5	-	TRBV5-1	-	TGCGCCAGCAGCTTTTCTTCCGGACCGCAAGAGACCCAGTACTTC	CASSFSSGPQETQYF
TRBJ2-7	-	TRBV6-2/TRBV6-3	many	TGTGCCAGCAGTTACTCGAGCTCCTACGAGCAGTACTTC	CASSYSSSYEQYF
TRBJ2-4	-	TRBV19	many	TGTGCCAGTAGTCCGGGACCGCATGAAATTGACATTCAGTACTTC	CASSPGPHEIDIQYF
TRBJ2-7	TRBD2	TRBV11-2	-	TGTGCCAGCAGCTTCCGGATCGGTTTCGGACTAGATTTTTACGAGCAGTACTTC	CASSFRIGFGLDFYEQYF
TRBJ1-1	-	TRBV27	many	TGTGCCAGCAGTTCATATGGGGCCGACACTGAAGCTTTCTTT	CASSSYGADTEAFF
TRBJ2-7	TRBD2	TRBV12-3/TRBV12-4	many	TGTGCCAGCAGCCGCAGCGGGGAGGTCCTTCGCTACGAGCAGTACTTC	CASSRSGEVLRYEQYF
TRBJ2-7	-	TRBV30	-	TGTGCCTGGAGTGTAAATAGGACATTTGGGACAAAGCCTTACGAGCAGTACTTC	CAWSVNRTFGTKPYEQYF
TRBJ2-2	TRBD1	TRBV9	once	TGTGCCAGCAGCGCATCCTCACCGGGACAGCTGCCGATAGTAAACTCGAACACCGGGGAGCTGTTTTTT	CASSASSPGQLPIVNSNTGELFF
TRBJ2-1	TRBD2	TRBV19	few	TGTGCCAGTAGTATGGGAGGGTGGACTAATAATGAGCAGTTCTTC	CASSMGGWTNNEQFF